The 27 T cell receptor beta chains below were found in one sample sequenced in a study of cytomegalovirus exposure and HLA in healthy donors. The PCR employed 60 Vbeta primers together with 13 Jbeta primers. Only in-frame clones appear in the TCRdb table, and some are missing; sequencing was by immunoSEQ multiplex PCR. The sample shows some 85,000 clones, 84% of them seen only once. Sequenced material: PBMCs. Receptor source: a man between 18 and 29 years old in good health and CMV-seronegative.

The V and J genes are TRBV18 and TRBJ2-3; maybe TRBD1 (5 bases). V lost 1 base to trimming and J lost 3 bases, with 11 bases between them. The CDR3 spans 15 residues. Germline loops: CDR1 KGHSH, CDR2 LQKENI. The CDR3 DNA reads as TGTGCCAGCTCACCACAGGGGTATGGAACAGATACGCAGTATTTT. Translation gives CASSPQGYGTDTQYF.

The chain combines TRBV7-9 with TRBJ1-1; tentatively, D is TRBD1 (6 bases). Germline V gene lookup returns CDR1 SEHNR and CDR2 FQNEAQ (reference sequence). With 8 bases removed from V and 7 bases from J, the gap between germline ends came to 20 bases. The CDR3 totals 14 residues. DNA for the CDR3: TGTGCCAGCCGCCTTCAGGGGTTGGAGGATGAAGCTTTCTTT. It codes for CASRLQGLEDEAFF.

The V call is TRBV5-6, the J call TRBJ2-3, with 11 bases aligning to TRBD2. The junction had 10 bases not matched to a gene; V was cut back by 5 bases and J by 2 bases. The CDR3 length is 17 residues. The V gene's germline CDR1 is SGHDT and CDR2 YYEEEE. The CDR3 loop is CASSREPGLAVTDTQYF. CDR3 sequence (DNA): TGTGCCAGCAGTCGTGAACCGGGACTAGCGGTCACAGATACGCAGTATTTT.

V and J are TRBV5-4 and TRBJ1-4; a weak D match, TRBD1 (6 bases). V gave up 0 bases and J gave up 7 bases, with 19 bases separating them. The CDR3 contains 17 residues. Per germline, CDR1 SGHNT and CDR2 YYREEE (reference sequence). The CDR3 sequence is CASSLGSGGGTGEKLFF. CDR3 sequence (DNA): TGTGCCAGCAGCTTGGGGTCTGGGGGGGGCACCGGTGAAAAACTGTTTTTT.

This chain connects TRBV28 to TRBJ2-7; 9 bases fit TRBD2. The CDR3 is 16 residues long. Losses at the gene ends were 5 bases for V and 2 bases for J; bases not matched to a gene: 10. CDR1 is MDHEN and CDR2 is SYDVKM in the germline V gene. The CDR3 region is CASSGPTTSGAYEQYF. In DNA form, the CDR3 reads TGTGCCAGCAGTGGCCCCACGACTAGCGGAGCCTACGAGCAGTACTTC.

The rearrangement links TRBV7-2 to TRBJ1-1; the D gene is possibly TRBD1 (5 bases). V lost 2 bases to trimming and J lost 1 base, with 20 bases between them. This CDR3 has 18 residues. Germline-derived CDR1 and CDR2 are SGHTA and FQGNSA. The CDR3 reads CASSLRNLGATGNTEAFF. The CDR3 DNA is TGTGCCAGCAGCTTACGGAATCTAGGGGCCACTGGGAACACTGAAGCTTTCTTT.

This chain connects TRBV7-2 to TRBJ2-2; a possible D gene is TRBD2 (6 bases). The CDR3 runs 16 residues. In germline, CDR1 is SGHTA, CDR2 FQGNSA. Trimming cost V 5 bases and J 2 bases, with 15 bases left between them. The CDR3 nucleotides read TGTGCCAGCAGCCCCGGGGGACGGGCAAACACCGGGGAGCTGTTTTTT. Residues: CASSPGGRANTGELFF. The full variable domain, its missing parts supplied by reference TRBV7-2 and TRBJ2-2, is GAGVSQSPSNKVTEKGKDVELRCDPISGHTALYWYRQSLGQGLEFLIYFQGNSAPDKSGLPSDRFSAERTGGSVSTLTIQRTQQEDSAVYLCASSPGGRANTGELFFGEGSRLTVL.

The V and J genes are TRBV11-2 and TRBJ1-1; 7 bases line up with TRBD1. CDR3 size: 14 residues. Trimming at V came to 3 bases and at J to 6 bases, leaving 7 bases not matched to a gene. Per the germline V gene, CDR1 is SGHAT and CDR2 is FQNNGV. In nucleotides, the CDR3 is TGTGCCAGCAGCTTTGAGAGGGACAGATCTGAAGCTTTCTTT. This sequence encodes CASSFERDRSEAFF.

The V call is TRBV14, the J call TRBJ1-1; 7 bases agree with TRBD1. The CDR3 runs to 16 residues. The J segment lost 1 base and the V segment lost 6 bases, leaving 11 bases of the junction unmatched. The germline V gene encodes CDR1 SGHDN and CDR2 FVKESK. The CDR3 coding sequence is TGTGCCAGCAGGTCAAGGGGGCGCGGGTCGAACACTGAAGCTTTCTTT. Translated, it gives CASRSRGRGSNTEAFF.

The rearrangement links TRBV6-6 to TRBJ2-5; D might be TRBD1 (6 bases). V dropped 7 bases and J dropped 4 bases, with 22 bases sitting between them. The CDR3 contains 16 residues. CDR1 MNHNY and CDR2 SVGAGI come from the germline V gene (reference sequence). The CDR3 spells CASNPGVGRGTETQYF. CDR3 DNA sequence: TGTGCCAGCAACCCCGGGGTTGGCAGGGGTACAGAGACCCAGTACTTC.

The genes are TRBV10-3 and TRBJ2-7; weak D call: TRBD2 (6 bases). The V end was cut by 3 bases, the J end by 4 bases, with 16 bases between. Germline-derived CDR1 and CDR2 are ENHRY and SYGVKD. This CDR3 spans 15 amino acids. The CDR3 is CAISDPGSSAYEQYF. The CDR3 DNA reads TGTGCCATCAGTGACCCCGGGAGTTCTGCGTACGAGCAGTACTTC.

A single count supports this clone. The V call is TRBV19, the J call TRBJ2-5; the match to TRBD1 covers 7 bases. The CDR3 totals 14 residues. Germline assignment: CDR1 LNHDA and CDR2 SQIVND (reference sequence). The V and J ends lost 7 bases and 1 base, in that order; junction bases with no gene match: 6. CDR3 DNA: TGTGCCAGTACTCACAGGGGATTCCAAGAGACCCAGTACTTC. Its translation is CASTHRGFQETQYF.

Concerning this clone itself: The junction differs from germline at one of its ends, possibly a read error. This chain links TRBV12-5 with TRBJ2-1, with TRBD2 identical over 7 bases. The CDR3 has 18 amino acids. The V gene's germline CDR1 is LGHNT and CDR2 FRNRAP. This chain's CDR3 is CASGLATRLARSFNEQFF. DNA for the CDR3: TGTGCTAGTGGTTTGGCCACGCGACTAGCCCGGTCCTTCAATGAGCAGTTCTTC.

The gene calls are TRBV7-9 and TRBJ2-7, with TRBD1 identical over 8 bases. After removal of 3 bases from V and 3 bases from J, the junction contained 4 bases not matched to a gene. Germline CDR1 reads SEHNR; CDR2 reads FQNEAQ (reference sequence). This CDR3 is built from 14 residues. CDR3 loop: CASSLRTGNYEQYF. CDR3 nucleotides: TGTGCCAGCAGCTTGAGGACAGGGAACTACGAGCAGTACTTC.

The chain recombines TRBV7-9 with TRBJ2-7; 8 bases line up with TRBD2. Looked up from germline, CDR1 is SEHNR and CDR2 is FQNEAQ (reference sequence). The V segment lost 5 bases and the J segment 6 bases; nucleotides outside the gene matches: 3. The CDR3 totals 12 residues. The CDR3 loop is CASSVAGGEQYF. The CDR3 nucleotides are TGTGCCAGCAGCGTGGCGGGAGGCGAGCAGTACTTC.

The CDR3: CATSSLGETQYF. As DNA, the CDR3 is TGTGCCACCAGCAGTCTCGGGGAGACCCAGTACTTC. The J gene is TRBJ2-5, the V gene TRBV15; D not resolved. V was pared by 3 bases and J by 5 bases, with 7 bases between. The germline gives CDR1 LNHNV, CDR2 YYDKDF (reference sequence). The CDR3 spans 12 residues.

V and J are TRBV5-1 and TRBJ2-5, with 7 bases lining up with TRBD2. This CDR3 spans 15 amino acids. Germline V lookup: CDR1 SGHRS, CDR2 YFSETQ. Germline trimming cut 4 bases from V and 8 bases from J; bases unmatched to any gene: 14. CDR3 DNA sequence: TGCGCCAGCAGCGACGACCCTAGCGGCCCATCTACCCAGTACTTC. It encodes CASSDDPSGPSTQYF.

A remark on this clone: The sample has other DNA sequences that encode this CDR3 too. V usage is TRBV11-2 and J usage is TRBJ1-2; no clear D. The CDR3 length is 14 residues. CDR1 and CDR2 (germline): SGHAT, FQNNGV. V lost 1 base, J lost 0 bases, and 6 bases lay in between. CDR3 bases: TGTGCCAGCAGCTTAGGTCCAGCTAACTATGGCTACACCTTC. Translation gives CASSLGPANYGYTF.

The CDR3 DNA sequence: TGTGCCTGGAGTGTGGGGGGGGTGCTGGAAGCTTTCTTT. This encodes CAWSVGGVLEAFF. The chain links TRBV30 to TRBJ1-1, with D possibly matching TRBD1 (5 bases). The germline gives CDR1 GTSNPN, CDR2 SVGIG (reference sequence). The CDR3 has 13 amino acids. Trimming shortened V by 0 bases and J by 8 bases, and 13 bases separated the two germline ends.

This rearrangement joins TRBV30 to TRBJ1-2, with 10 bases lining up with TRBD1. The CDR3 sequence is 14 residues long. V lost 6 bases and J lost 5; bases outside the gene matches: 9. Germline CDR1 GTSNPN, CDR2 SVGIG (reference sequence). DNA of the CDR3: TGTGCCTGTCCCCGACAGGGGGCTCGTTATGGCTACACCTTC. It is translated as CACPRQGARYGYTF.

This clone was detected a few times. V is TRBV2 and J is TRBJ1-1, with D perhaps TRBD1 (5 bases). V was clipped by 10 bases and J by 11 bases, with 20 bases between them. This CDR3 spans 12 amino acids. Germline-derived CDR1 and CDR2 are SNHLY and FYNNEI. CDR3 in amino acids: CAKRQGGDSAFF. CDR3 bases: TGTGCCAAAAGGCAGGGCGGTGATTCCGCTTTCTTT.

A few counts support this clone. The J gene is TRBJ2-7, the V gene TRBV6-1; 7 positions match TRBD1. The ends lost 6 bases at V and 0 bases at J; junction bases unmatched: 5. The CDR3 has 14 residues. The germline V gene encodes CDR1 MNHNS and CDR2 SASEGT. In nucleotides, the CDR3 is TGTGCCAGCAGGAAGACAGGGAACTCCTACGAGCAGTACTTC. Encoded protein: CASRKTGNSYEQYF.

This clone was detected once. The rearrangement links TRBV18 to TRBJ2-1, with 10 bases fitting TRBD2. The CDR3 contains 15 residues. The germline CDR1 and CDR2 sequences are KGHSH and LQKENI. Trimming took 3 bases from V and 5 from J; bases not matched to a gene: 4. The CDR3 is CASSPSGRHNNEQFF. CDR3 sequence (DNA): TGTGCCAGCTCACCTAGCGGGAGGCATAACAATGAGCAGTTCTTC. The variable domain in full, with the rest retrieved from reference TRBV18 and TRBJ2-1, is NAGVMQNPRHLVRRRGQEARLRCSPMKGHSHVYWYRQLPEEGLKFMVYLQKENIIDESGMPKERFSAEFPKEGPSILRIQQVVRGDSAAYFCASSPSGRHNNEQFFGPGTRLTVL.

This chain links TRBV6-5 with TRBJ2-1; 12 nucleotides align to TRBD2. Germline CDR1 reads MNHEY; CDR2 reads SVGAGI. CDR3 size: 15 residues. V shed 4 bases and J 6 bases; nucleotides not matched to a gene: 4. The CDR3 nucleotides are TGTGCCAGCAGTTTCCGACTAGCGGGAGTCAATGAGCAGTTCTTC. Translated: CASSFRLAGVNEQFF.

CDR3 loop: CASSLTGGTEGYTF. CDR3 in DNA: TGCGCCAGCAGCTTGACAGGGGGAACAGAGGGCTACACCTTC. The chain combines TRBV5-1 with TRBJ1-2, with TRBD1 matching 8 bases. The V gene end was trimmed by 1 base and the J gene end by 8 bases; junction bases not matched to a gene: 7. Germline assignment: CDR1 SGHRS and CDR2 YFSETQ. This CDR3 is 14 amino acids long.

V and J are TRBV9 and TRBJ2-5; 8 bases fit TRBD2. This CDR3 is built from 18 residues. CDR1 SGDLS and CDR2 YYNGEE come from the germline V gene. V shed 4 bases, J shed 9 bases, and the junction held 23 bases outside the gene matches. CDR3 protein: CASSRGPIAGWKRVPQYF. The CDR3 coding sequence is TGTGCCAGCAGCCGAGGACCGATAGCGGGATGGAAGAGAGTACCCCAGTACTTC.

This chain connects TRBV19 to TRBJ2-5, with 13 bases identical to TRBD2. CDR3 length: 15 amino acids. Germline CDR1 is LNHDA and CDR2 is SQIVND (reference sequence). Trimming at V came to 8 bases and at J to 4 bases, leaving 7 bases not matched to a gene. The CDR3 here is CASARTSGSRETQYF. CDR3 nucleotide sequence: TGTGCCAGTGCCCGGACTAGCGGGAGTAGAGAGACCCAGTACTTC.